A selection of T cell receptor beta chains follows, all from one sample in a study of cytomegalovirus exposure and HLA in healthy donors. Profiled with immunoSEQ multiplex PCR; TCRdb holds only in-frame clones, not every one. The sample lists roughly 27,000 clones; about three fifths were seen once. The sequenced material came from PBMCs. The receptors stem from a male donor in good health and CMV-seropositive. Each CDR3 is given with its conserved first and last residue. The D gene is left open where the match is weak. The listing skips clone size in some rows; elsewhere it reads once, few, many or a size class.

>TRBJ1-2|few|.|14|TRBV5-4
TGTGCCAGCAGTCGTATAGGAGAACGGCGTGGCTACACCTTC
CASSRIGERRGYTF
>TRBJ2-5|.|.|12|TRBV30
TGTGCCTGCCAGGGGAGGGGAGAGACCCAGTACTTC
CACQGRGETQYF
>TRBJ1-4|.|TRBD1|15|TRBV5-1
TGCGCCAGCTGCAGGGGGCCAACAACTAATGAAAAACTGTTTTTT
CASCRGPTTNEKLFF
>TRBJ1-3|.|TRBD1|14|TRBV30
TGTGCCTGGAGACCAGGGGGCACTGGAAACACCATATATTTT
CAWRPGGTGNTIYF
>TRBJ2-2|.|TRBD2|18|TRBV7-2
TGTGCCAGCAGCGCCCGGAGCCTAGCGGGACTGAACACCGGGGAGCTGTTTTTT
CASSARSLAGLNTGELFF
>TRBJ1-4|few|TRBD1|13|TRBV7-3
TGTGCCAGCAGCTTATTGACAGGGAGCCCACTGTTTTTT
CASSLLTGSPLFF
>TRBJ1-1|.|.|14|TRBV28
TGTGCCAGCAGTTTGAGACCCCCAGGGACTGAAGCTTTCTTT
CASSLRPPGTEAFF
>TRBJ2-6|.|.|15|TRBV6-6
TGTGCCAGCATCGAAGGGGGATCTGGGGCCAACGTCCTGACTTTC
CASIEGGSGANVLTF
>TRBJ1-1|.|.|13|TRBV11-2
TGTGCCAGCAGCTTAGGGTGGGCGGGTGAAGCTTTCTTT
CASSLGWAGEAFF
>TRBJ1-5|.|TRBD1|14|TRBV9
TGTGCCAGCAGCGAAGGGACAGGGAAACAGCCCCAGCATTTT
CASSEGTGKQPQHF
>TRBJ2-5|.|.|15|TRBV6-1
TGTGCCAGCAGTGAACTGGCGGGATCACAAGAGACCCAGTACTTC
CASSELAGSQETQYF
>TRBJ1-1|few|TRBD1|15|TRBV4-1
TGCGCCAGCAGCCATGGAAACAGGGGGAGGACTGAAGCTTTCTTT
CASSHGNRGRTEAFF
>TRBJ1-4|.|TRBD1|15|TRBV5-4
TGTGCCAGCAGCACCAACAGGGGGCTTAATGAAAAACTGTTTTTT
CASSTNRGLNEKLFF
>TRBJ2-6|few|TRBD2|16|TRBV19
TGTGCCAGTATAGGAGGCGGGAGCTCTGGGGCCAACGTCCTGACTTTC
CASIGGGSSGANVLTF
>TRBJ2-3|.|.|15|TRBV7-6
TGTGCCAGCAGCTTAGGGCCCGGAGAGACAGATACGCAGTATTTT
CASSLGPGETDTQYF
>TRBJ1-2|.|.|13|TRBV28
TGTGCCAGCAGTTACGGGGAATCCTATGGCTACACCTTC
CASSYGESYGYTF
>TRBJ2-3|.|TRBD2|15|TRBV7-3
TGTGCCAGCAGCTTTAAAAACGGGAGGACAGATACGCAGTATTTT
CASSFKNGRTDTQYF